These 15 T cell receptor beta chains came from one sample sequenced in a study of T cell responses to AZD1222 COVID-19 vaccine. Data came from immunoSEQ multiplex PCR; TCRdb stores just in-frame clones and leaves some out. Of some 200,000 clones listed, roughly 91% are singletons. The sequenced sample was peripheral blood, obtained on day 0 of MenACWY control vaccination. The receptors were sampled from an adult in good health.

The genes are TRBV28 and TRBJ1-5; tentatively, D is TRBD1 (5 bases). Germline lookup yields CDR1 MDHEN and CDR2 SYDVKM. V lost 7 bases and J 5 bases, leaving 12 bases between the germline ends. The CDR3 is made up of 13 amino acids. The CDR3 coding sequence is TGTGCCAGCACCTCCCCAGGGTATCAGCCCCAGCATTTT. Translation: CASTSPGYQPQHF.

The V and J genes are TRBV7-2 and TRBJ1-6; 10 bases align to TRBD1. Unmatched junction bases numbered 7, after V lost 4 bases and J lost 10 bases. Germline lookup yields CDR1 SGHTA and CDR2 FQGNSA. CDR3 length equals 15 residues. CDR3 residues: CASSSRDRGWSPLHF. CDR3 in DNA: TGTGCCAGCAGCTCCCGGGACAGGGGCTGGTCACCCCTCCACTTT. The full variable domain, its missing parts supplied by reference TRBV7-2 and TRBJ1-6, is GAGVSQSPSNKVTEKGKDVELRCDPISGHTALYWYRQSLGQGLEFLIYFQGNSAPDKSGLPSDRFSAERTGGSVSTLTIQRTQQEDSAVYLCASSSRDRGWSPLHFGNGTRLTVT.

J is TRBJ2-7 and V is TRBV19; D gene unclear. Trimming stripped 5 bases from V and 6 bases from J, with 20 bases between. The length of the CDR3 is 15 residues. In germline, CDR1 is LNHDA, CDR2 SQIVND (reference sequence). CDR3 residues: CASSSPGRRVGEQYF. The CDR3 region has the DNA TGTGCCAGTAGTTCTCCGGGTCGAAGGGTCGGCGAGCAGTACTTC.

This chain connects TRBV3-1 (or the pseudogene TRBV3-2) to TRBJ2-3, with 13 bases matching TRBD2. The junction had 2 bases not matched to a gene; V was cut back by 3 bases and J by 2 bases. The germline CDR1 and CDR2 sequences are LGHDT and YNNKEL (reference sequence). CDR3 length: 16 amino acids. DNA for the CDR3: TGTGCCAGCAGCCAGGGACTAGCGGGGAACACAGATACGCAGTATTTT. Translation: CASSQGLAGNTDTQYF.

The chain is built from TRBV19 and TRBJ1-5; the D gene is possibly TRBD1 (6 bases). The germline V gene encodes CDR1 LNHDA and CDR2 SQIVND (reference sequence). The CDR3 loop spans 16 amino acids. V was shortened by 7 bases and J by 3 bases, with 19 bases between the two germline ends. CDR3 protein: CASKGGDRASNQPQHF. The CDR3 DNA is TGTGCCAGTAAGGGGGGAGATAGGGCTTCCAATCAGCCCCAGCATTTT.

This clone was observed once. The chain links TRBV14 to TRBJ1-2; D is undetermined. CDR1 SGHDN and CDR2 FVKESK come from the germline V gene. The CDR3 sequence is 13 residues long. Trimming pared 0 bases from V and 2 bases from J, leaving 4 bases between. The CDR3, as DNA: TGTGCCAGCAGCCAAGACAGGAACTATGGCTACACCTTC. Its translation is CASSQDRNYGYTF. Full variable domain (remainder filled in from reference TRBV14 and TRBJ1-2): EAGVTQFPSHSVIEKGQTVTLRCDPISGHDNLYWYRRVMGKEIKFLLHFVKESKQDESGMPNNRFLAERTGGTYSTLKVQPAELEDSGVYFCASSQDRNYGYTFGSGTRLTVV.

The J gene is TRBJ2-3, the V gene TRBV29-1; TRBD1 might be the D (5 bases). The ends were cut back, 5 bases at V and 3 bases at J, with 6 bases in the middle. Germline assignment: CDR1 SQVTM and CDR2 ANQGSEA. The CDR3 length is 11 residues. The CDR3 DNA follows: TGCAGCGTTAGGGGAACAGATACGCAGTATTTT. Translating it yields CSVRGTDTQYF.

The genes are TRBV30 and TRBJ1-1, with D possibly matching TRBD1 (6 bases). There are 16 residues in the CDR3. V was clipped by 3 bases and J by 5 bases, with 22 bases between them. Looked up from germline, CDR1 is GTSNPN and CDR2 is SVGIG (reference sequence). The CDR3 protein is CAWRLRGSPPRTEAFF. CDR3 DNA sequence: TGTGCCTGGAGACTCAGGGGCTCCCCCCCTCGGACTGAAGCTTTCTTT.

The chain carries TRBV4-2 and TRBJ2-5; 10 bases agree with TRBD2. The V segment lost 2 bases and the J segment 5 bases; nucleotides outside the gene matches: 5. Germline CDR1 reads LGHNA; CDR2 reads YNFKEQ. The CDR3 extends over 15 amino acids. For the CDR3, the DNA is TGTGCCAGCAGCCAACTAGCGGGGGCGGGGGAGACCCAGTACTTC. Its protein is CASSQLAGAGETQYF.

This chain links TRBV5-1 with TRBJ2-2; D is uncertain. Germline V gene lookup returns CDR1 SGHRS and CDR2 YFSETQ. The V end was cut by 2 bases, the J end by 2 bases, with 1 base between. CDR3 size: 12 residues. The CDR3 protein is CASSLNTGELFF. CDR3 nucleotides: TGCGCCAGCAGCTTAAACACCGGGGAGCTGTTTTTT.

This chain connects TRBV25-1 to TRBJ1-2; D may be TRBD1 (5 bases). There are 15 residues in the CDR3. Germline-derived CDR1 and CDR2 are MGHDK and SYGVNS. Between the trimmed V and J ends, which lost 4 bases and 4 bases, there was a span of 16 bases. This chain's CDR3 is CASSGPGLNGYGYTF. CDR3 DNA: TGTGCCAGCAGTGGTCCGGGGCTGAATGGCTATGGCTACACCTTC.

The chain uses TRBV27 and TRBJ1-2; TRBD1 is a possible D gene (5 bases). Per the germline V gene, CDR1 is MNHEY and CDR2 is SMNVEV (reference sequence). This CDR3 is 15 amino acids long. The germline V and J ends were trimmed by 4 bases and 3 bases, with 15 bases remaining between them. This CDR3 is CASSSGRGSYYGYTF. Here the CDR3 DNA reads TGTGCCAGCAGTTCGGGACGCGGATCCTACTATGGCTACACCTTC.

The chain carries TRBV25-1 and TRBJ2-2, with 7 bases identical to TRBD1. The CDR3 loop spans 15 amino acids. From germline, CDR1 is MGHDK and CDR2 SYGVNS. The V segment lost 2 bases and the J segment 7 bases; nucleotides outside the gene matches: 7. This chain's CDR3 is CASSEITGAGGELFF. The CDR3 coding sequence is TGTGCCAGCAGTGAAATTACAGGGGCCGGCGGGGAGCTGTTTTTT.

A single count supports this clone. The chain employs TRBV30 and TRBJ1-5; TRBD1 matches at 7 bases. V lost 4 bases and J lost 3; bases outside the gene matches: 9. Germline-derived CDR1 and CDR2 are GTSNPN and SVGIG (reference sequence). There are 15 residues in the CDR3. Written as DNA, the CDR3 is TGTGCCTGGAAGAGAGGGACAGCGATCAATCAGCCCCAGCATTTT. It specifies CAWKRGTAINQPQHF.

The CDR3 DNA sequence: TGTGCCAGCAGTGGCGCCGGGACTAGCTTGAATGAGCAGTTCTTC. Residues: CASSGAGTSLNEQFF. The chain uses TRBV27 and TRBJ2-1, with 9 nucleotides matching TRBD2. CDR3 length: 15 amino acids. The germline V gene encodes CDR1 MNHEY and CDR2 SMNVEV (reference sequence). After removal of 5 bases from V and 7 bases from J, the junction contained 9 bases not matched to a gene.